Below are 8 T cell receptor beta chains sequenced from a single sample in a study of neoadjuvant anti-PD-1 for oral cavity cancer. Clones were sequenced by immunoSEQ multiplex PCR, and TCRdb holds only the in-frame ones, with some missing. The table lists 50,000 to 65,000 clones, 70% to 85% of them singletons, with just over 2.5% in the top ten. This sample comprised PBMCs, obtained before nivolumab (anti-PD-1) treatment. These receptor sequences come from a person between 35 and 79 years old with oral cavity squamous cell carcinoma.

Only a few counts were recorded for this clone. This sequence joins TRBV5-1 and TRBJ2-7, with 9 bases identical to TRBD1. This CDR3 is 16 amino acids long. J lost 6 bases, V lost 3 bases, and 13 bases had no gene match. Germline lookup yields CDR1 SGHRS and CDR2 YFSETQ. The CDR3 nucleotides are TGCGCCAGCAGCTCGCCCCCCACAGGGGGCTCGGTCGAGCAGTACTTC. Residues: CASSSPPTGGSVEQYF.

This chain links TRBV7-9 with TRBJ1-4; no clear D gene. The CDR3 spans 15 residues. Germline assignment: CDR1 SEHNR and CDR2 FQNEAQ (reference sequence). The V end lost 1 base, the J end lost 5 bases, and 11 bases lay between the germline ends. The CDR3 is CASSLVDTTNEKLFF. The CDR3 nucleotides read TGTGCCAGCAGCTTAGTCGACACGACAAATGAAAAACTGTTTTTT.

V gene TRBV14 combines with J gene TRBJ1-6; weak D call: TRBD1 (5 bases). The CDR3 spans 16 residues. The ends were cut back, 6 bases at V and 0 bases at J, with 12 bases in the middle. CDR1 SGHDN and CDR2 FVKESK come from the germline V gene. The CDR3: CASSPQDLSYNSPLHF. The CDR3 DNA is TGTGCCAGCAGTCCACAGGACCTCTCCTATAATTCACCCCTCCACTTT.

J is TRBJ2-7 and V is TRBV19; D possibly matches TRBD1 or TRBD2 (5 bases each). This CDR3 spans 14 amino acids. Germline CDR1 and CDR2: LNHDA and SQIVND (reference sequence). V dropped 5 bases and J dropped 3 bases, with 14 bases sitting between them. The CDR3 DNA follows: TGTGCCAGTAGTGCTGGGACGGTGATCTACGAGCAGTACTTC. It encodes CASSAGTVIYEQYF. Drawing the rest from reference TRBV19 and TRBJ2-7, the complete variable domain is DGGITQSPKYLFRKEGQNVTLSCEQNLNHDAMYWYRQDPGQGLRLIYYSQIVNDFQKGDIAEGYSVSREKKESFPLTVTSAQKNPTAFYLCASSAGTVIYEQYFGPGTRLTVT.

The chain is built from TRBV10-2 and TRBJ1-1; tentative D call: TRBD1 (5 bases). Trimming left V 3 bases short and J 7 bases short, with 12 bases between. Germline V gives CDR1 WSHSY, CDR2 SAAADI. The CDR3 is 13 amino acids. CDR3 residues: CASSDGTAIEAFF. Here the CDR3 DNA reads TGCGCCAGCAGTGACGGGACCGCTATTGAAGCTTTCTTT.

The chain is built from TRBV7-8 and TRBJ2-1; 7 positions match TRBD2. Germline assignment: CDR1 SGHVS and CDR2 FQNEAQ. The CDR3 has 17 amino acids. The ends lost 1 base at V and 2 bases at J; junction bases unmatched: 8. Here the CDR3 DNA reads TGTGCCAGCAGCTTAGTAGGAGGCGGGAGAACCTACAATGAGCAGTTCTTC. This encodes CASSLVGGGRTYNEQFF.

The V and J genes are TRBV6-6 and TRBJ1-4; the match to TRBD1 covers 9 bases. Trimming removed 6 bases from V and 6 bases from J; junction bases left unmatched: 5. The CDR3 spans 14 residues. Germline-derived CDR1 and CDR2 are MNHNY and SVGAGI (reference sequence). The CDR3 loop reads CASRPGQGYEKLFF. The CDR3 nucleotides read TGTGCCAGCAGACCAGGACAGGGGTATGAAAAACTGTTTTTT.

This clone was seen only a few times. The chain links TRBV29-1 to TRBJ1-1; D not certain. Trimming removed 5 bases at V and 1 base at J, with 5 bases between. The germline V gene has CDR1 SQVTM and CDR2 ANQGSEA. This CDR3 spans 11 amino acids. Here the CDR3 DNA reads TGCAGCGTTAGGAGGAACACTGAAGCTTTCTTT. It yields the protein CSVRRNTEAFF. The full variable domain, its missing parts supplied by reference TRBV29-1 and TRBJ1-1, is SAVISQKPSRDICQRGTSLTIQCQVDSQVTMMFWYRQQPGQSLTLIATANQGSEATYESGFVIDKFPISRPNLTFSTLTVSNMSPEDSSIYLCSVRRNTEAFFGQGTRLTVV.